Shown below are 16 T cell receptor beta chains from a single sample sequenced in a study of T-cell reconstitution after alpha-beta-depleted transplantation in children (TCRdb year 2016). Library prep was done by PCR. The data were produced on an Illumina HiSeq 2500. TCR library preparation used molecular barcoding, with unique molecular identifiers applied to normalize quantification of the TCRbeta repertoire. The public sequencing data were trimmed at Q25 with fastp and processed into clonotypes with MiXCR by TCRdb, which kept only in-frame beta chains. CDR3 protein sequences are deduplicated, and each keeps its most common genes and DNA. Present in this sample are some 830,000 distinct CDR3 sequences, around 17% of which were seen just once. In total, the top ten clones hold approximately 5% of the sample. The meaning of the sample's treatment or condition label: allogeneic hematopoietic cell transplantation with graft depleted of TCRalphabeta T cells and CD19 B cells.

Material: PBMCs, mostly from graft donor cells, obtained 360 days after TCRalphabeta/CD19-depleted stem cell transplant. The receptor set was obtained from a male patient under 18 who had a stem cell transplant for acute lymphoblastic leukemia, so the T cells may come from the graft donor.

In its sample, this clonotype was seen many times. The J gene is TRBJ2-3, the V gene TRBV24-1, with a weak D call TRBD2 (5 bases). This CDR3 is 16 amino acids long. V was pared by 0 bases and J by 2 bases, with 11 bases between. From germline, CDR1 is KGHDR and CDR2 SFDVKD. The CDR3 DNA sequence: TGTGCCACCAGTGATTTGGGTAGCGACCACACAGATACGCAGTATTTT. Residues: CATSDLGSDHTDTQYF.

The chain uses TRBV20-1 and TRBJ2-1, with 15 bases identical to TRBD2. Trimming removed 3 bases from V and 7 bases from J; junction bases left unmatched: 4. The CDR3 length is 15 residues. Germline V gene sequence: CDR1 DFQATT, CDR2 SNEGSKA (reference sequence). The CDR3, as DNA: TGCAGTGCTAGGGGACTAGCGGGAGGTGGTAATGAGCAGTTCTTC. Translating gives CSARGLAGGGNEQFF.

CDR3 sequence: CSVDTSSSYEQYF. The CDR3 bases are TGCAGTGTTGACACTAGCAGCTCCTACGAGCAGTACTTC. This chain links TRBV20-1 with TRBJ2-7, with D possibly matching TRBD2 (6 bases). V lost 7 bases and J 0 bases, leaving 13 bases between the germline ends. Germline CDR1 is DFQATT and CDR2 is SNEGSKA (reference sequence). The CDR3 has 13 amino acids.

The chain joins TRBV20-1 to TRBJ1-5; unclear D gene. The CDR3 is made up of 14 amino acids. With 4 bases removed from V and 6 bases from J, the gap between germline ends came to 16 bases. Germline assignment: CDR1 DFQATT and CDR2 SNEGSKA (reference sequence). CDR3 loop: CSAIKRADRQPQHF. The CDR3 DNA follows: TGCAGTGCTATCAAGAGGGCGGACCGTCAGCCCCAGCATTTT.

This clonotype was observed a handful of times. The chain joins TRBV11-2 to TRBJ1-3; 7 bases map to TRBD1. V lost 6 bases and J lost 0; bases outside the gene matches: 8. This CDR3 has 16 amino acids. Germline values: CDR1 SGHAT, CDR2 FQNNGV. Written as DNA, the CDR3 is TGTGCCAGCAGACCGGACAGGTTCTACTCTGGAAACACCATATATTTT. It is translated as CASRPDRFYSGNTIYF.

The rearrangement uses TRBV29-1 and TRBJ2-2; D is ambiguous. V was shortened by 0 bases and J by 2 bases, with 7 bases between the two germline ends. Germline V lookup: CDR1 SQVTM, CDR2 ANQGSEA. This CDR3 is built from 14 residues. CDR3 amino acids: CSVEDRYNTGELFF. CDR3 DNA: TGCAGCGTTGAAGATCGGTACAACACCGGGGAGCTGTTTTTT.

The chain combines TRBV5-5 with TRBJ2-5; D is possibly TRBD2 (7 bases). From germline, CDR1 is SGHKS and CDR2 YYEKEE (reference sequence). Deletions cut 5 bases from V and 1 base from J, with 12 bases between. This CDR3 has 14 residues. The CDR3 DNA is TGTGCCAGCAGTTGGGAGGGGGGCCAAGAGACCCAGTACTTC. It encodes CASSWEGGQETQYF.

The sample holds a few counts of this clonotype. The J gene is TRBJ2-7, the V gene TRBV3-1; 13 positions agree with TRBD2. The CDR3 loop spans 15 amino acids. CDR1 LGHDT and CDR2 YNNKEL come from the germline V gene (reference sequence). V gave up 5 bases and J gave up 4 bases; unmatched junction bases: 5. The CDR3 loop reads CASSVRLAGGYEQYF. CDR3 in DNA: TGTGCCAGCAGCGTAAGACTAGCGGGAGGTTACGAGCAGTACTTC.

Only a few counts were recorded for this clonotype. The chain recombines TRBV20-1 with TRBJ2-5; 8 bases are a match to TRBD2. J lost 2 bases, V lost 6 bases, and 11 bases had no gene match. This CDR3 has 15 residues. The germline V gene has CDR1 DFQATT and CDR2 SNEGSKA (reference sequence). The DNA for the CDR3 is TGCAGTGCCAATGCATTAGCGGGACCACAAGAGACCCAGTACTTC. Translated, it gives CSANALAGPQETQYF.

This clonotype was observed a handful of times. J is TRBJ2-3 and V is TRBV6-5, with D maybe TRBD1 (5 bases). The CDR3 consists of 15 residues. V gave up 4 bases and J gave up 1 base, with 12 bases separating them. Germline CDR1 and CDR2: MNHEY and SVGAGI. The CDR3: CASSLWGEGTDTQYF. In DNA form, the CDR3 reads TGTGCCAGCAGTTTATGGGGCGAGGGCACAGATACGCAGTATTTT.

The chain uses TRBV3-1 and TRBJ2-5, with 10 bases lining up with TRBD2. Looked up from germline, CDR1 is LGHDT and CDR2 is YNNKEL (reference sequence). V lost 6 bases and J lost 4; bases outside the gene matches: 20. The CDR3 is made up of 19 amino acids. DNA of the CDR3: TGTGCCAGCAGTTTAGAGTCTTCCACCACATTAGCGGGAGGAGAGACCCAGTACTTC. Translation gives CASSLESSTTLAGGETQYF.

V and J are TRBV12-3 or TRBV12-4 and TRBJ2-1, with D perhaps TRBD1 (5 bases). This CDR3 contains 16 residues. The V gene lost 5 bases and the J gene lost 0 bases, with 14 bases spanning the gap. The CDR3 DNA follows: TGTGCCAGCAGTGGGCAGGGTGAGAGCTCCTACAATGAGCAGTTCTTC. Protein product: CASSGQGESSYNEQFF.

The chain recombines TRBV15 with TRBJ1-4, with D possibly matching TRBD1 (5 bases). This CDR3 has 18 amino acids. V lost 1 base and J 7 bases, leaving 22 bases between the germline ends. Germline V gives CDR1 LNHNV, CDR2 YYDKDF (reference sequence). CDR3 sequence: CATSRAGQGRERSEKLFF. The CDR3 nucleotides are TGTGCCACCAGCAGAGCCGGGCAGGGCCGAGAGAGGAGTGAAAAACTGTTTTTT.

The gene calls are TRBV4-1 and TRBJ2-5, with D possibly being TRBD2 (5 bases). The V end lost 3 bases, the J end lost 2 bases, and 10 bases lay between the germline ends. Germline V CDR1 and CDR2: MGHRA, YSYEKL. CDR3 size: 14 residues. CDR3 loop: CASSQGVGQETQYF. The CDR3 DNA reads TGCGCCAGCAGCCAGGGAGTGGGGCAAGAGACCCAGTACTTC.

This clonotype was observed at least ten times. The V call is TRBV11-2, the J call TRBJ2-7, with TRBD2 identical over 11 bases. J was trimmed by 6 bases and V by 6 bases; bases with no gene match: 13. Germline loops: CDR1 SGHAT, CDR2 FQNNGV. The CDR3 loop spans 16 amino acids. For the CDR3, the DNA is TGTGCCAGCAGTCGCATTACTAGCGGGAGATTGGGCGAGCAGTACTTC. Residues: CASSRITSGRLGEQYF.

This clonotype came up a few times. J is TRBJ1-1 and V is TRBV25-1; TRBD1 matches at 8 bases. Per germline, CDR1 MGHDK and CDR2 SYGVNS. J lost 1 base, V lost 6 bases, and 4 bases had no gene match. This CDR3 is built from 14 residues. CDR3 sequence: CASSDGTGNTEAFF. The CDR3 coding sequence is TGTGCCAGCAGCGACGGGACAGGGAACACTGAAGCTTTCTTT.